In this sample, the clone carrying this T cell receptor (beta chain) is medium-sized. Its matching antigen is unknown. Per the original data handling: Building a distant-metastasis classifier for papillary thyroid cancer drew on CDR3 differences across clinicopathological groups. TCRdb re-called the PCR reads via MiXCR. What appears here as the V and J calls and clone size reflects TCRdb's work, not the paper's. The table shows approximately 38,000 clones, with 20% to 30% occurring only once. This entry is derived from a study of metastatic and nonmetastatic thyroid tumors. As for the study in general: Comparative analysis of repertoires was undertaken across blood and tumor or nodule tissue obtained from malignant and benign thyroid patients.

All patients were treatment-naive before thyroid surgery. V was trimmed by 0 bases and J by 4 bases, leaving 13 bases between them. CDR1 and CDR2 (germline): MNHEY, SVGEGT. There are 16 residues in the CDR3. Study outcomes and limitations: It was reported that TCR beta diversity was significantly higher in malignant thyroid tumors than benign nodules, in blood and tumor.

The genes are TRBV6-2 or TRBV6-3 and TRBJ2-1; possibly TRBD2 for D (5 bases). The clonotype originates from a female donor with papillary thyroid cancer or a benign thyroid nodule (not recorded which). Some clones in this sample may be carry-over from other donors' samples. Material: blood. In DNA, the CDR3 is TGTGCCAGCAGTTACTCGGGAGCGGTTGGGTACAATGAGCAGTTCTTC. Residues: CASSYSGAVGYNEQFF.